A selection of T cell receptor beta chains follows, all from one sample in a study of blood T cells in healthy people across ages. TCRdb re-called the 5' RACE reads with MiXCR, one entry per CDR3 protein. Altogether 710,000 or so distinct CDR3 sequences are present, roughly 20% being singletons, with the ten largest covering about 22%. Sequenced input: blood. Receptor source: a man aged 70-80 years in good health. The CDR3 runs from the conserved cysteine through the conserved F or W. The D gene is left open where the match is weak. Where a row states a size, it is once, few, many or the class of an expanded clone; other rows omit it.

>TRBV6-6|TRBJ2-1|NA|many
TGTGCCAGCAGTGTACTAGGGCTCGAAGGTGAGCAGTTCTTC
CASSVLGLEGEQFF
>TRBV6-6|TRBJ1-2|TRBD1|many
TGTGCCAGCAGTCCCTACTCAGGGACAGGTTATGGCTACACCTTC
CASSPYSGTGYGYTF
>TRBV6-6|TRBJ2-5|NA|once
TGTGCCAGCAGTTATGTCCACAGGGTCGTTTTAGAGACCCAGTACTTC
CASSYVHRVVLETQYF
>TRBV5-1|TRBJ2-7|TRBD2|NA
TGCGCCAGCAGCGTAGGGACTAGCGGGGACCACGAGCAGTACTTC
CASSVGTSGDHEQYF
>TRBV6-5|TRBJ1-4|NA|few
TGTGCCAGCAGAGTTACGGGTCGCGAAAAACTGTTTTTT
CASRVTGREKLFF
>TRBV4-3|TRBJ2-5|TRBD2|few
TGCGCCAGCAGCAACCGGGGGGGATTGCAAGAGACCCAGTACTTC
CASSNRGGLQETQYF
>TRBV4-2|TRBJ2-5|NA|NA
TGTGCCAGCAGCCAAGTAGCTCCGGGGGAGACCCAGTACTTC
CASSQVAPGETQYF
>TRBV10-3|TRBJ1-5|TRBD1|few
TGTGCCATCAGTGATGGACAGGGGAGAGGGAGTGGAAATCAGCCCCAGCATTTT
CAISDGQGRGSGNQPQHF
>TRBV20-1|TRBJ1-1|TRBD1|NA
TGCAGTGTCACAGGGGTGGTTGAAGCTTTCTTT
CSVTGVVEAFF
>TRBV10-1|TRBJ1-2|NA|few
TGCGCCAGCAGTGAAGTGTACGGCTATGGCTACACCTTC
CASSEVYGYGYTF
>TRBV20-1|TRBJ1-2|TRBD1|once
TGCAGTGCTAGAGAAGGGACAGGCTATGGCTACACCTTC
CSAREGTGYGYTF
>TRBV7-8|TRBJ2-1|NA|few
TGTGCCAGCAGCCAAGGACAGTGGTCCTACAATGAGCAGTTCTTC
CASSQGQWSYNEQFF
>TRBV29-1|TRBJ2-1|TRBD2|few
TGCAGCGTTGACAGACGAGGGACTAGCGGGACGGTATTCTACAATGAGCAGTTCTTC
CSVDRRGTSGTVFYNEQFF
>TRBV11-1|TRBJ2-1|NA|NA
TGTGCCAGCAGCTCGAGGCGGGGCTTCTACAATGAGCAGTTCTTC
CASSSRRGFYNEQFF
>TRBV10-3|TRBJ1-4|NA|NA
TGTACCACCGGGCGGCAGGGCCCTAATGAAAAACTGTTTTTT
CTTGRQGPNEKLFF
>TRBV5-6|TRBJ2-1|TRBD1|NA
TGTGCCAGCAGCAGAATGACAGGGGGCTCCTACGATGAGCAGTTCTTC
CASSRMTGGSYDEQFF
>TRBV12-3/TRBV12-4|TRBJ1-1|NA|many
TGTGCCAGCAGTTTTTCCCAGAAGGGTGAAGCTTTCTTT
CASSFSQKGEAFF
>TRBV11-1|TRBJ2-1|NA|few
TGTGCCAGCAGCTTAGCGCTATCGACTACCTTTGAGCAGTTCTTC
CASSLALSTTFEQFF
>TRBV19|TRBJ1-5|TRBD1|NA
TGTGCCAGTAGGCGACAGGGTTCGAAGGATAGCAATCAGCCCCAGCATTTT
CASRRQGSKDSNQPQHF
>TRBV7-6|TRBJ1-1|TRBD1|few
TGTGCCAGCAGCTTTGGGGACAGCAGTATGGCTTTCTTT
CASSFGDSSMAFF
>TRBV30|TRBJ2-6|NA|NA
TGTGCCTGGAGTGGGCTCCTGAGCTCTGGGGCCAACGTCCTGACTTTC
CAWSGLLSSGANVLTF